These 30 T cell receptor beta chains were all obtained from the same sample, sequenced in a study of long-term antiretroviral therapy in people with HIV. Version v3.0 of the immunoSEQ assay ran at survey level. Assay: immunoSEQ multiplex PCR; the TCRdb copy retains only in-frame clones and omits some. The sample carries around 30,000 clones, 85% recorded once. The starting material was unsorted PBMCs, obtained 2.3 years after starting antiretroviral therapy. The receptors shown here come from a man in his forties with HIV.

The chain is built from TRBV19 and TRBJ1-3; 7 bases fit TRBD1. The CDR3 totals 15 residues. Per germline, CDR1 LNHDA and CDR2 SQIVND (reference sequence). V lost 8 bases and J lost 2; bases outside the gene matches: 9. CDR3 nucleotides: TGTGCCAGTCAAAAGGGGGACAGCCCTGGAAACACCATATATTTT. This encodes CASQKGDSPGNTIYF.

The rearrangement uses TRBV6-1 and TRBJ1-2; 9 nucleotides line up with TRBD1. The germline CDR1 and CDR2 sequences are MNHNS and SASEGT. The CDR3 is 12 amino acids. After removal of 10 bases from V and 6 bases from J, the junction contained 6 bases not matched to a gene. CDR3 loop: CATETGGHGYTF. CDR3 DNA sequence: TGTGCCACCGAGACAGGGGGTCATGGCTACACCTTC.

The count of this clone is one. V and J are TRBV19 and TRBJ1-5; 7 bases map to TRBD1. After removal of 8 bases from V and 5 bases from J, the junction contained 12 bases not matched to a gene. Germline CDR1 reads LNHDA; CDR2 reads SQIVND (reference sequence). The CDR3 totals 15 residues. CDR3 sequence (DNA): TGTGCCAGTCGCGAAACTAACAGGGGAGATCAGCCCCAGCATTTT. It translates to CASRETNRGDQPQHF.

The chain employs TRBV27 and TRBJ2-1; 11 bases map to TRBD2. Trimming cost V 6 bases and J 5 bases; bases outside gene matches: 6. The CDR3 sequence is 15 residues long. Germline loops: CDR1 MNHEY, CDR2 SMNVEV (reference sequence). In DNA, the CDR3 is TGTGCCAGCAGGCCTCCGGGACTAGCGGACAATGAGCAGTTCTTC. Residues: CASRPPGLADNEQFF.

The V and J genes are TRBV4-1 and TRBJ1-3; D gene uncertain. The length of the CDR3 is 14 residues. Germline V gene lookup returns CDR1 MGHRA and CDR2 YSYEKL. V gave up 4 bases and J gave up 0 bases, with 7 bases separating them. The CDR3 region has the DNA TGCGCCAGCAGCCCAACATTCTCTGGAAACACCATATATTTT. This gives the protein CASSPTFSGNTIYF.

This rearrangement joins TRBV27 to TRBJ2-3; 8 nucleotides align to TRBD2. The germline CDR1 and CDR2 sequences are MNHEY and SMNVEV (reference sequence). CDR3 size: 15 residues. The V gene end was trimmed by 2 bases and the J gene end by 3 bases; junction bases not matched to a gene: 4. CDR3 nucleotide sequence: TGTGCCAGCAGTTTACATAGCGGGATAACAGATACGCAGTATTTT. It yields the protein CASSLHSGITDTQYF.

This chain joins TRBV28 and TRBJ1-5; 9 positions match TRBD1. Germline CDR1 reads MDHEN; CDR2 reads SYDVKM. CDR3 length: 17 amino acids. Trimming cost V 6 bases and J 5 bases; bases outside gene matches: 14. The CDR3 spells CASSKTRTGALDQPQHF. The CDR3, as DNA: TGTGCCAGCAGCAAAACAAGGACAGGGGCGCTAGATCAGCCCCAGCATTTT.

The genes are TRBV11-2 and TRBJ2-3, with 11 bases aligning to TRBD2. V was pared by 5 bases and J by 6 bases, with 7 bases of the junction left unmatched. This CDR3 region has 15 residues. From germline, CDR1 is SGHAT and CDR2 FQNNGV. The CDR3 sequence: CASSNSGRAKDTQYF. The CDR3 DNA follows: TGTGCCAGCAGCAATAGCGGGAGGGCCAAGGATACGCAGTATTTT.

The rearrangement uses TRBV5-1 and TRBJ1-2; D may be TRBD1 (5 bases). This CDR3 contains 13 residues. The ends were cut back, 0 bases at V and 6 bases at J, with 9 bases in the middle. The germline V gene has CDR1 SGHRS and CDR2 YFSETQ. The DNA of the CDR3 is TGCGCCAGCAGCTTGGAAGGGACGGATGGCTACACCTTC. This translates into CASSLEGTDGYTF. Full variable domain (outside the CDR3, taken from reference TRBV5-1 and TRBJ1-2): KAGVTQTPRYLIKTRGQQVTLSCSPISGHRSVSWYQQTPGQGLQFLFEYFSETQRNKGNFPGRFSGRQFSNSRSEMNVSTLELGDSALYLCASSLEGTDGYTFGSGTRLTVV.

The genes are TRBV6-1 and TRBJ1-5, with a possible D match to TRBD1 (5 bases). Per the germline V gene, CDR1 is MNHNS and CDR2 is SASEGT. The V gene lost 5 bases and the J gene lost 7 bases, with 15 bases spanning the gap. CDR3 size: 14 residues. DNA for the CDR3: TGTGCCAGCAGTTTTACTAAGGAGGGGCAGCCCCAGCATTTT. It codes for CASSFTKEGQPQHF.

V is TRBV5-6 and J is TRBJ1-2; maybe TRBD1 (6 bases). Trimming removed 2 bases from V and 1 base from J, with 15 bases in between. The CDR3 contains 16 residues. Germline assignment: CDR1 SGHDT and CDR2 YYEEEE. Written as DNA, the CDR3 is TGTGCCAGCAGCTTATCGCCGACAGGAGGTAACTATGGCTACACCTTC. Its protein product is CASSLSPTGGNYGYTF.

V usage is TRBV6-6 and J usage is TRBJ2-3; no clear D gene. CDR3 length: 14 amino acids. Germline V gene sequence: CDR1 MNHNY, CDR2 SVGAGI (reference sequence). V was pared by 6 bases and J by 2 bases, with 12 bases between. The CDR3 bases are TGTGCCAGCAGCCTTACACGGGTCACAGATACGCAGTATTTT. Translated: CASSLTRVTDTQYF.

A few counts support this clone. The gene calls are TRBV30 and TRBJ1-6; possibly TRBD1 for D (5 bases). Looked up from germline, CDR1 is GTSNPN and CDR2 is SVGIG (reference sequence). V lost 0 bases and J lost 7, with 13 bases in between. CDR3 length: 15 amino acids. This CDR3 reads CAWSVFSGINSPLHF. The DNA of the CDR3 is TGTGCCTGGAGTGTATTTTCAGGGATAAATTCACCCCTCCACTTT. Full variable domain (rest looked up from reference TRBV30 and TRBJ1-6): SQTIHQWPATLVQPVGSPLSLECTVEGTSNPNLYWYRQAAGRGLQLLFYSVGIGQISSEVPQNLSASRPQDRQFILSSKKLLLSDSGFYLCAWSVFSGINSPLHFGNGTRLTVT.

This clone occurred once. This chain connects TRBV6-5 to TRBJ2-1; D may be TRBD1 (7 bases). V was trimmed by 6 bases and J by 2 bases, leaving 14 bases between them. This CDR3 contains 15 residues. Germline V gene lookup returns CDR1 MNHEY and CDR2 SVGAGI. The CDR3 here is CASSPGGGPYNEQFF. CDR3 nucleotides: TGTGCCAGCAGCCCAGGAGGGGGCCCCTACAATGAGCAGTTCTTC.

The J gene is TRBJ2-7, the V gene TRBV21-1. TRBV21-1 counts as a pseudogene. The CDR3 has 15 residues. The CDR3: CASSVHPDGSYEQYF. DNA for the CDR3: TGTGCCAGCAGCGTCCACCCGGACGGGTCCTACGAGCAGTACTTC.

The chain has TRBV2 and TRBJ2-3; D gene unclear. Trimming shortened V by 4 bases and J by 2 bases, and 10 bases separated the two germline ends. The CDR3 is 14 amino acids. Germline CDR1 reads SNHLY; CDR2 reads FYNNEI. CDR3 DNA sequence: TGTGCCAGCAGTGGAGCGTTACACACAGATACGCAGTATTTT. This gives the protein CASSGALHTDTQYF.

This chain links TRBV5-1 with TRBJ1-1, with D maybe TRBD1 (5 bases). The CDR3 contains 15 residues. Trimming removed 5 bases at V and 4 bases at J, with 18 bases between. Germline-derived CDR1 and CDR2 are SGHRS and YFSETQ. The CDR3 protein is CASRLWGEGSTEAFF. For the CDR3, the DNA is TGCGCCAGCAGACTTTGGGGGGAGGGCAGCACTGAAGCTTTCTTT.

V and J are TRBV6-1 and TRBJ1-1; a weak D match, TRBD1 (6 bases). This CDR3 has 14 amino acids. Germline CDR1 reads MNHNS; CDR2 reads SASEGT. Trimming removed 8 bases at V and 3 bases at J, with 16 bases between. CDR3 residues: CASGGGRAYTEAFF. The DNA for the CDR3 is TGTGCCAGCGGGGGGGGCAGGGCATACACTGAAGCTTTCTTT.

The chain couples TRBV5-1 to TRBJ2-7; D remains unclear. The CDR3 extends over 11 amino acids. Trimming left V 0 bases short and J 7 bases short, with 5 bases between. Germline V gene data show CDR1 as SGHRS and CDR2 as YFSETQ. For the CDR3, the DNA is TGCGCCAGCAGCTTGGCGGCAGAGCAGTACTTC. Residues: CASSLAAEQYF.

The chain has TRBV13 and TRBJ2-1; 7 nucleotides agree with TRBD2. CDR3 length equals 15 residues. V was clipped by 4 bases and J by 5 bases; unmatched bases: 8. CDR1 PRHDT and CDR2 FYEKMQ come from the germline V gene (reference sequence). The CDR3 region is CASSSSLGLDNEQFF. The DNA of the CDR3 is TGTGCCAGCAGCTCGTCATTAGGACTAGACAATGAGCAGTTCTTC.

The chain carries TRBV29-1 and TRBJ2-5, with 10 bases fitting TRBD1. Germline assignment: CDR1 SQVTM and CDR2 ANQGSEA. The CDR3 spans 13 residues. With 8 bases clipped from V and 1 base from J, the junction kept 4 bases outside the gene matches. This CDR3 reads CSWTGGTQETQYF. In nucleotides, the CDR3 is TGCAGCTGGACAGGGGGGACCCAAGAGACCCAGTACTTC.

The V and J genes are TRBV5-6 and TRBJ1-2; D remains unclear. The germline gives CDR1 SGHDT, CDR2 YYEEEE. This CDR3 region has 13 residues. Deletions cut 2 bases from V and 2 bases from J, with 7 bases between. The CDR3 sequence is CASSFGENYGYTF. The CDR3 DNA reads as TGTGCCAGCAGCTTTGGGGAAAACTATGGCTACACCTTC.

This clone appeared once. The V gene is TRBV5-1, the J gene TRBJ2-1, with 10 bases matching TRBD2. This CDR3 spans 15 amino acids. Germline CDR1 and CDR2: SGHRS and YFSETQ. V gave up 7 bases and J gave up 5 bases; unmatched junction bases: 9. CDR3 sequence reads: CASERSGRADNEQFF. CDR3 bases: TGCGCCAGCGAACGGAGCGGGAGGGCCGACAATGAGCAGTTCTTC.

The CDR3 region is CASTSGTGNADTQYF. The CDR3 coding sequence is TGTGCCAGCACCTCCGGGACAGGGAATGCAGATACGCAGTATTTT. The chain links TRBV27 to TRBJ2-3, with 9 bases that match TRBD1. The trim removed 7 bases at V and 4 bases at J, leaving 9 bases unmatched. CDR3 size: 15 residues. CDR1 is MNHEY and CDR2 is SMNVEV in the germline V gene (reference sequence).

The V gene is TRBV6-6, the J gene TRBJ1-1; unclear D gene. The CDR3 runs 13 residues. V lost 6 bases to trimming and J lost 5 bases, with 13 bases between them. Germline V gene lookup returns CDR1 MNHNY and CDR2 SVGAGI (reference sequence). CDR3: CASRWNRETEAFF. The CDR3 bases are TGTGCCAGCAGGTGGAACAGAGAGACTGAAGCTTTCTTT.

The chain couples TRBV18 to TRBJ1-1; D is uncertain. The germline gives CDR1 KGHSH, CDR2 LQKENI. The CDR3 has 12 amino acids. Trimming removed 4 bases from V and 6 bases from J, with 9 bases in between. This CDR3 reads CASSLSNAEAFF. In nucleotides, the CDR3 is TGTGCCAGCTCACTTTCAAACGCTGAAGCTTTCTTT.

This clone was seen a few times. The chain carries TRBV4-1 and TRBJ2-1; 7 bases align to TRBD1. Germline V CDR1 and CDR2: MGHRA, YSYEKL. With V trimmed by 1 base and J by 4 bases, 7 bases remained unmatched. CDR3 size: 16 residues. In nucleotides, the CDR3 is TGCGCCAGCAGCCAAGCCACAGGGGCCCCATACAATGAGCAGTTCTTC. This translates into CASSQATGAPYNEQFF.

The V gene is TRBV7-9, the J gene TRBJ2-4, with a tentative D call TRBD2 (6 bases). CDR1 and CDR2 (germline): SEHNR, FQNEAQ (reference sequence). Trimming left V 1 base short and J 6 bases short, with 13 bases between. The CDR3 spans 15 residues. CDR3 coding DNA: TGTGCCAGCAGCTTAGGGGCACCCGGGGGAAACATTCAGTACTTC. Translated, it gives CASSLGAPGGNIQYF.

V is TRBV5-4 and J is TRBJ2-7, with TRBD2 as a possible D gene (5 bases). Germline lookup yields CDR1 SGHNT and CDR2 YYREEE (reference sequence). V lost 3 bases, J lost 2 bases, and 18 bases lay in between. The CDR3 extends over 16 amino acids. The CDR3 nucleotides are TGTGCCAGCAGCTCCGGGGTGACCGGGTTGGCCTACGAGCAGTACTTC. The encoded protein is CASSSGVTGLAYEQYF.

J is TRBJ1-1 and V is TRBV29-1, with 7 bases fitting TRBD1. CDR1 SQVTM and CDR2 ANQGSEA come from the germline V gene. This CDR3 is built from 13 residues. J gave up 0 bases and V 7 bases, and 5 bases lay outside the gene matches. CDR3 DNA: TGCAGCGCTTTGACAGGGCTGAACACTGAAGCTTTCTTT. It translates to CSALTGLNTEAFF.